This T cell receptor beta chain was documented in a study of blood T cell repertoires in COVID-19. Study-wide context: The study drew acute and convalescent COVID-19 samples from the United States, Italy and Spain.

V gave up 1 base and J gave up 7 bases; unmatched junction bases: 7. Per germline, CDR1 SSHAT and CDR2 FNYEAQ (reference sequence). CDR3 length: 15 residues. Under the authors' procedure: Estimated nucleated cell counts came from reference gene primer amplification. The method was immunoSEQ multiplex PCR; TCRdb's version includes in-frame clones alone and lacks a portion of them. The D gene and trimming were derived from the DNA, and the V and J assignments and clone size from that table. The sample records approximately 260,000 clones, roughly nine tenths being singletons. This sequence originates from a woman aged 40 to 49 who had recovered from COVID-19. The chain has TRBV7-7 and TRBJ2-3, with 8 bases lining up with TRBD1. The source material was peripheral blood. This chain's CDR3 is CASSLDRGSIYTQYF. In DNA, the CDR3 is TGTGCCAGCAGCTTAGACAGGGGGTCAATATATACGCAGTATTTT. The full variable domain, completed using reference TRBV7-7 and TRBJ2-3, is GAGVSQSPRYKVTKRGQDVTLRCDPISSHATLYWYQQALGQGPEFLTYFNYEAQPDKSGLPSDRFSAERPEGSISTLTIQRTEQRDSAMYRCASSLDRGSIYTQYFGPGTRLTVL.